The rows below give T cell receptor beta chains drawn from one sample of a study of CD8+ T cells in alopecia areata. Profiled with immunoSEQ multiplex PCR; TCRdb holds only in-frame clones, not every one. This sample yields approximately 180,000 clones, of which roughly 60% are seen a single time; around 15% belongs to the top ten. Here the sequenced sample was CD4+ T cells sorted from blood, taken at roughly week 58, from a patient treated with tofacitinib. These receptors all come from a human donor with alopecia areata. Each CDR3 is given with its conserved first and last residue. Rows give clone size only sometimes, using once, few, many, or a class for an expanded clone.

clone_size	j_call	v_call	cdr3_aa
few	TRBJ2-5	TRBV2	CASSSGQGATQYF
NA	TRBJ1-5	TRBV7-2	CASSSGLGNQPQHF
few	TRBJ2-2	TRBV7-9	CASSFSRNTGELFF
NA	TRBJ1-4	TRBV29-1	CSVARLSVGEKLFF
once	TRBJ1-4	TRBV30	CAWSVWRKEKLFF
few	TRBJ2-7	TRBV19	CASGDSTYEQYF
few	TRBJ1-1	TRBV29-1	CSVGDRGGTEAFF
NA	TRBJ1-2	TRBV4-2	CASSQVDGGYGYTF
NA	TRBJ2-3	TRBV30	CASNRVGDTQYF
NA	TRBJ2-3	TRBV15	CATSSLSGLSTDTQYF
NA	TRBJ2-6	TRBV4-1	CASSQGEVSVLGANVLTF
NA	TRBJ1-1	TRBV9	CASSVDRSLEAFF
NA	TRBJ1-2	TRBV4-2	CASSQGARDSAYGYTF
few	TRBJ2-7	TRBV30	CAWSHQGFYEQYF
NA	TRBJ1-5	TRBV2	CASSRVGQPQHF
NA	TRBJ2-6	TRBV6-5	CASSYWAGSGANVLTF
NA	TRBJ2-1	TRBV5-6	CASILGPDNEQFF
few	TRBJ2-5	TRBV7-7	CASSGLITETQYF
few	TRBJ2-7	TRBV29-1	CSVGGMGGPAGSEQYF
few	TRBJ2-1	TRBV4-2	CASSRNGGQGEQFF
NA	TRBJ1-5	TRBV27	CASSLWGDGQPQHF